The 10 T cell receptor beta chains listed next were all sequenced from one sample in a study of CD8 T cells in ankylosing spondylitis. TCRdb called the 5' RACE reads again in MiXCR, with one record for every CDR3 protein. The table includes more than 25,000 distinct CDR3 sequences, about 14% detected once. Sequenced material: blood. These receptors originate from a male donor with ankylosing spondylitis or in good health (not recorded which).

This clonotype was seen a handful of times. J is TRBJ2-2 and V is TRBV12-3 or TRBV12-4; 7 bases align to TRBD1. Trimming removed 6 bases from V and 6 bases from J; junction bases left unmatched: 7. CDR3 length: 14 residues. As DNA, the CDR3 is TGTGCCAGCAGCCCAGACAGGGTGGCCGGGGAGCTGTTTTTT. Translation gives CASSPDRVAGELFF.

The V and J genes are TRBV20-1 and TRBJ2-2; TRBD1 matches 8 bases. V gave up 4 bases and J gave up 3 bases; unmatched junction bases: 4. The CDR3 is made up of 14 amino acids. Germline V gene sequence: CDR1 DFQATT, CDR2 SNEGSKA (reference sequence). The CDR3 region is CSAKGQGYTGELFF. The CDR3, as DNA: TGCAGTGCTAAAGGACAGGGTTACACCGGGGAGCTGTTTTTT.

This clonotype was counted only a few times. This chain joins TRBV28 and TRBJ2-1; a possible D gene is TRBD1 (6 bases). The V and J ends lost 11 bases and 6 bases respectively, with 14 bases between them. This CDR3 contains 12 residues. The germline gives CDR1 MDHEN, CDR2 SYDVKM. CDR3 residues: CASGEVRNEQFF. CDR3 nucleotides: TGTGCCTCAGGGGAAGTTCGCAATGAGCAGTTCTTC.

Of note for this clonotype: One junction end disagrees with the germline gene, perhaps due to a read error. This sequence joins TRBV18 and TRBJ2-2; D is undetermined. Germline loops: CDR1 KGHSH, CDR2 LQKENI. CDR3 length equals 13 residues. The CDR3 DNA follows: TGTGTCAGCTCACCGGCGGCCACCGGGGAGCTGTTTTTT. Amino acids: CVSSPAATGELFF.

This chain joins TRBV10-3 and TRBJ2-2; D is ambiguous. The length of the CDR3 is 16 residues. The germline V gene has CDR1 ENHRY and CDR2 SYGVKD. V lost 2 bases to trimming and J lost 2 bases, with 12 bases between them. The CDR3 DNA follows: TGTGCCATCAGTGAGGGAGAGAAGGTAAACACCGGGGAGCTGTTTTTT. As protein: CAISEGEKVNTGELFF.

This chain connects TRBV6-2 or TRBV6-3 to TRBJ2-2; D might be TRBD2 (5 bases). CDR1 MNHEY and CDR2 SVGEGT come from the germline V gene. V gave up 6 bases and J gave up 4 bases, with 9 bases separating them. The length of the CDR3 is 13 residues. The CDR3 loop reads CASRWTSTGELFF. As DNA, the CDR3 is TGTGCCAGCAGATGGACTTCCACCGGGGAGCTGTTTTTT.

This chain uses TRBV11-3 with TRBJ2-2, with D perhaps matching TRBD1 or TRBD2 (7 bases each). V dropped 5 bases and J dropped 3 bases, with 16 bases sitting between them. Germline CDR1 is SGHNT and CDR2 is YENEEA. The CDR3 sequence is 16 residues long. The CDR3 sequence: CASSLQGGPDTGELFF. The CDR3 DNA reads TGTGCCAGCAGCCTCCAGGGGGGGCCGGACACCGGGGAGCTGTTTTTT.

The chain is built from TRBV6-5 and TRBJ2-1, with 8 bases identical to TRBD2. CDR1 is MNHEY and CDR2 is SVGAGI in the germline V gene. With V trimmed by 2 bases and J by 8 bases, 8 bases remained unmatched. There are 15 residues in the CDR3. Here the CDR3 reads CASSYQAGDYHEQFF. The CDR3 nucleotides are TGTGCCAGCAGTTACCAAGCGGGAGATTATCATGAGCAGTTCTTC.

The V gene is TRBV12-3 or TRBV12-4, the J gene TRBJ2-3; D unclear. Trimming pared 3 bases from V and 2 bases from J, leaving 9 bases between. This CDR3 region has 14 residues. CDR3: CASSFSTLTDTQYF. The CDR3 coding sequence is TGTGCCAGCAGTTTCTCAACCCTCACAGATACGCAGTATTTT.

This clonotype was seen a few times. The rearrangement links TRBV7-9 to TRBJ2-2; D call uncertain. Per germline, CDR1 SEHNR and CDR2 FQNEAQ (reference sequence). V lost 5 bases to trimming and J lost 9 bases, with 7 bases between them. The CDR3 is 11 amino acids. CDR3 sequence reads: CASSAYRELFF. CDR3 nucleotides: TGTGCCAGCAGCGCTTATAGGGAGCTGTTTTTT.